This T cell receptor beta chain was recovered during a study of blood T cell repertoires in COVID-19. Study-level background: Italy, Spain and the United States were the sources of the convalescent and acute COVID-19 samples. PBMCs, B-cell-depleted T cells, or T cells were the source of the cDNA or gDNA that made up the material.

In the original analysis: The assay estimated nucleated cells by amplifying reference gene primers. Profiling relied on immunoSEQ multiplex PCR, and the TCRdb table lists in-frame clones only, not all of them. V and J calls and clone size come straight from that table; D and trimming were deduced from the DNA. The data show over 30,000 clones, 90% to 95% seen once. This TCR derives from a human donor in a cohort sampled during active COVID-19. Sequencing was carried out using peripheral blood.

The CDR3 bases are TGTGCCAGCAGTTGGGATCAGGAGGTCCACGAGCAGTACTTC. It encodes CASSWDQEVHEQYF. This sequence joins TRBV6-2 or TRBV6-3 and TRBJ2-7; D is possibly TRBD2 (5 bases). The length of the CDR3 is 14 residues. Per germline, CDR1 MNHEY and CDR2 SVGEGT. The ends were cut back, 4 bases at V and 5 bases at J, with 15 bases in the middle.